This T cell receptor (beta chain) was captured in a study of blood T cell repertoires in COVID-19. Turning to the study itself: From the United States, Italy and Spain came samples of acute and convalescent COVID-19. T cells, B-cell-depleted T cells, or PBMCs provided the cDNA or gDNA that served as material.

The J segment lost 6 bases and the V segment lost 2 bases, leaving 7 bases of the junction unmatched. Germline-derived CDR1 and CDR2 are SGHNT and YYREEE (reference sequence). The CDR3 contains 14 residues. Original processing methods: Reference gene primers were amplified, and this amplification served to estimate nucleated cell counts. Method: immunoSEQ multiplex PCR; TCRdb's copy keeps in-frame clones and lacks some. V, J and clone size are taken as reported in that table, and D and trimming were inferred from the DNA itself. The table lists 60,000 to 85,000 clones, about 82% of them singletons. This receptor was identified in a woman aged 55 to 70 with acute or convalescent COVID-19. J is TRBJ1-2 and V is TRBV5-4, with 7 nucleotides matching TRBD1. The specimen sequenced was peripheral blood. CDR3 protein: CASSFDDRENGYTF. The DNA of the CDR3 is TGTGCCAGCAGCTTTGATGACAGGGAGAATGGCTACACCTTC.